The 28 T cell receptor beta chains listed next were all sequenced from one sample in a study of CD8 T cells in Susac syndrome. It was with random hexamers that 0.5 to 1 ug RNA was reverse transcribed. Using its own MiXCR run on the immunoSEQ multiplex PCR reads, TCRdb lists one record per CDR3 protein. Of around 170,000 distinct CDR3 sequences in the sample, about 94% are singletons; the top ten hold 0.098%. The sequenced material came from CD4+ T cells from PBMCs. The receptors shown here come from a human donor with Susac syndrome.

V and J are TRBV7-2 and TRBJ2-2, with a possible D match to TRBD1 (6 bases). Trimming cost V 3 bases and J 7 bases, with 9 bases left between them. Germline V gene sequence: CDR1 SGHTA, CDR2 FQGNSA. The CDR3 extends over 13 amino acids. This chain's CDR3 is CASSFTGYGELFF. CDR3 nucleotides: TGTGCCAGCAGCTTTACAGGGTACGGGGAGCTGTTTTTT.

The table lists this clonotype with a count of one. This chain connects TRBV20-1 to TRBJ1-1; weak D call: TRBD1 (6 bases). Trimming took 4 bases from V and 1 from J, leaving 10 bases between them. CDR3 length equals 13 residues. CDR1 and CDR2 from the germline V gene are DFQATT and SNEGSKA (reference sequence). CDR3 region: CSANDRTNTEAFF. The CDR3 DNA is TGCAGTGCTAATGACAGGACGAACACTGAAGCTTTCTTT.

This chain connects TRBV20-1 to TRBJ1-5, with D possibly being TRBD1 (5 bases). The CDR3 is made up of 12 amino acids. Trimming shortened V by 6 bases and J by 7 bases, and 13 bases separated the two germline ends. CDR1 and CDR2 (germline): DFQATT, SNEGSKA (reference sequence). Here the CDR3 reads CSAFRQSQPQHF. CDR3 bases: TGCAGTGCCTTTAGACAGTCCCAGCCCCAGCATTTT.

This chain links TRBV20-1 with TRBJ1-1; 7 positions match TRBD1. The CDR3 length is 12 residues. Germline V CDR1 and CDR2: DFQATT, SNEGSKA (reference sequence). Trimming took 3 bases from V and 4 from J; bases not matched to a gene: 2. CDR3 in amino acids: CSARAGGTEAFF. CDR3 sequence (DNA): TGCAGTGCTAGGGCAGGGGGCACTGAAGCTTTCTTT.

The chain links TRBV30 to TRBJ1-1; D gene unclear. The CDR3 contains 12 residues. Trimming removed 3 bases at V and 3 bases at J, with 8 bases between. CDR1 is GTSNPN, CDR2 SVGIG, per germline (reference sequence). CDR3: CAWRGGYTEAFF. In nucleotides, the CDR3 is TGTGCCTGGAGGGGAGGCTACACTGAAGCTTTCTTT.

The genes are TRBV6-1 and TRBJ2-3; the D call may be TRBD1 or TRBD2 (5 bases each). The V gene lost 5 bases and the J gene lost 2 bases, with 11 bases spanning the gap. The CDR3 runs 14 residues. Germline CDR1 is MNHNS and CDR2 is SASEGT. CDR3 sequence reads: CASSPGTDTDTQYF. CDR3 in DNA: TGTGCCAGCAGTCCCGGGACGGACACAGATACGCAGTATTTT.

This clonotype was observed a single time. The gene calls are TRBV6-2 or TRBV6-3 and TRBJ2-3, with D perhaps assigned TRBD1 or TRBD2 (6 bases each). This CDR3 is built from 16 residues. Looked up from germline, CDR1 is MNHEY and CDR2 is SVGEGT. V was trimmed by 6 bases and J by 1 base, leaving 17 bases between them. CDR3 residues: CASRASGGRGTDTQYF. The CDR3 nucleotides read TGTGCCAGCAGGGCCTCCGGGGGCCGGGGCACAGATACGCAGTATTTT.

The chain carries TRBV30 and TRBJ1-5; TRBD1 is a possible D gene (6 bases). CDR1 and CDR2 (germline): GTSNPN, SVGIG (reference sequence). With 3 bases removed from V and 7 bases from J, the gap between germline ends came to 13 bases. The length of the CDR3 is 13 residues. CDR3 DNA: TGTGCCTGGAGAGGGGGACGGGAACAGCCCCAGCATTTT. As protein: CAWRGGREQPQHF.

The chain recombines TRBV12-3 or TRBV12-4 with TRBJ1-2; weak D call: TRBD1 (5 bases). V lost 2 bases and J lost 4, with 14 bases in between. CDR3 size: 15 residues. Here the CDR3 DNA reads TGTGCCAGCAGTTTAAAGATCGGGGCGGCCTATGGCTACACCTTC. Protein product: CASSLKIGAAYGYTF.

The chain couples TRBV7-2 to TRBJ2-1; D remains ambiguous. The CDR3 runs 15 residues. V gave up 2 bases and J gave up 0 bases, with 8 bases separating them. Germline CDR1 and CDR2: SGHTA and FQGNSA. The CDR3 is CASSLRVSSYNEQFF. For the CDR3, the DNA is TGTGCCAGCAGCTTACGGGTCAGCTCCTACAATGAGCAGTTCTTC. Variable domain in full (rest from reference TRBV7-2 and TRBJ2-1): GAGVSQSPSNKVTEKGKDVELRCDPISGHTALYWYRQSLGQGLEFLIYFQGNSAPDKSGLPSDRFSAERTGGSVSTLTIQRTQQEDSAVYLCASSLRVSSYNEQFFGPGTRLTVL.

This clonotype was detected once. The chain uses TRBV5-1 and TRBJ1-5; D unresolved. The V and J ends lost 4 bases and 6 bases respectively, with 11 bases between them. Germline V gene lookup returns CDR1 SGHRS and CDR2 YFSETQ. The CDR3 totals 13 residues. This CDR3 reads CASSPGRGQPQHF. The DNA of the CDR3 is TGCGCCAGCAGCCCGGGCCGAGGTCAGCCCCAGCATTTT.

The rearrangement links TRBV18 to TRBJ1-5; weak D call: TRBD1 (6 bases). V was clipped by 5 bases and J by 0 bases, with 17 bases between them. Per germline, CDR1 KGHSH and CDR2 LQKENI. The CDR3 is made up of 17 amino acids. DNA for the CDR3: TGTGCCAGCTCAACTTTAGGGACATTTGATAGCAATCAGCCCCAGCATTTT. Encoded protein: CASSTLGTFDSNQPQHF.

The chain couples TRBV10-3 to TRBJ1-2; maybe TRBD1 (5 bases). The CDR3 length is 13 residues. CDR1 and CDR2 (germline): ENHRY, SYGVKD. The V end was cut by 4 bases, the J end by 7 bases, with 13 bases between. The CDR3 sequence is CAISGGPRGGYTF. CDR3 nucleotide sequence: TGTGCCATCAGTGGGGGCCCCAGAGGTGGCTACACCTTC.

This chain joins TRBV7-6 and TRBJ2-6; D gene ambiguous. The germline gives CDR1 SGHVS, CDR2 FNYEAQ. This CDR3 region has 18 residues. V was pared by 5 bases and J by 0 bases, with 17 bases between. CDR3 sequence reads: CASSPPPGHLSGANVLTF. As DNA, the CDR3 is TGTGCCAGCAGCCCCCCCCCGGGCCATCTCTCTGGGGCCAACGTCCTGACTTTC. Together with reference TRBV7-6 and TRBJ2-6, the CDR3 gives the full variable domain: GAGVSQSPRYKVTKRGQDVALRCDPISGHVSLYWYRQALGQGPEFLTYFNYEAQQDKSGLPNDRFSAERPEGSISTLTIQRTEQRDSAMYRCASSPPPGHLSGANVLTFGAGSRLTVL.

The chain couples TRBV5-4 to TRBJ2-6; 8 nucleotides line up with TRBD1. In germline, CDR1 is SGHNT, CDR2 YYREEE (reference sequence). Trimming took 8 bases from V and 2 from J; bases not matched to a gene: 18. The CDR3 extends over 19 amino acids. The CDR3 region is CASFTPRDRLPTGANVLTF. CDR3 nucleotides: TGTGCCAGTTTTACTCCCCGGGACAGGTTACCCACTGGGGCCAACGTCCTGACTTTC.

In its sample, this clonotype was seen once. This chain joins TRBV5-6 and TRBJ1-2; D uncertain. Germline V CDR1 and CDR2: SGHDT, YYEEEE. The CDR3 runs to 14 residues. Trimming stripped 1 base from V and 8 bases from J, with 15 bases between. This CDR3 reads CASSLSILMGGYTF. The CDR3 DNA sequence: TGTGCCAGCAGCTTGTCAATACTAATGGGGGGCTACACCTTC.

The chain combines TRBV6-5 with TRBJ1-1; 7 nucleotides match TRBD1. The CDR3 is made up of 13 amino acids. The V and J ends lost 6 bases and 1 base, in that order; junction bases with no gene match: 2. CDR1 MNHEY and CDR2 SVGAGI come from the germline V gene. The CDR3 region is CASRRTGNTEAFF. In DNA, the CDR3 is TGTGCCAGCAGGAGGACAGGGAACACTGAAGCTTTCTTT.

The genes are TRBV7-3 and TRBJ2-1, with 8 nucleotides matching TRBD2. Germline V lookup: CDR1 SGHTA, CDR2 FQGTGA. This CDR3 is built from 15 residues. The V gene end was trimmed by 5 bases and the J gene end by 4 bases; junction bases not matched to a gene: 7. In nucleotides, the CDR3 is TGTGCCAGCAGCCCTCAAGCGGGGGCATACAATGAGCAGTTCTTC. Protein: CASSPQAGAYNEQFF.

V usage is TRBV4-2 and J usage is TRBJ2-2; no definite D call. CDR1 is LGHNA, CDR2 YNFKEQ, per germline. With 1 base removed from V and 0 bases from J, the gap between germline ends came to 9 bases. The CDR3 loop spans 16 amino acids. The CDR3 region has the DNA TGTGCCAGCAGCCAAGTCGGTGTTACGAACACCGGGGAGCTGTTTTTT. Protein: CASSQVGVTNTGELFF.

The chain recombines TRBV2 with TRBJ1-5; D remains ambiguous. Germline CDR1 and CDR2: SNHLY and FYNNEI. CDR3 length equals 14 residues. V was clipped by 2 bases and J by 0 bases, with 5 bases between them. The CDR3 here is CASSEQASNQPQHF. The CDR3 DNA reads as TGTGCCAGCAGTGAACAGGCTAGCAATCAGCCCCAGCATTTT.

The rearrangement joins TRBV3-1 to TRBJ1-1; the match to TRBD1 covers 7 bases. Germline-derived CDR1 and CDR2 are LGHDT and YNNKEL (reference sequence). The junction had 5 bases not matched to a gene; V was cut back by 2 bases and J by 2 bases. The CDR3 extends over 15 amino acids. The CDR3 DNA reads as TGTGCCAGCAGCCAAATAACAGGGGTAAACACTGAAGCTTTCTTT. This sequence encodes CASSQITGVNTEAFF.

The chain recombines TRBV14 with TRBJ2-1, with 11 positions matching TRBD2. Looked up from germline, CDR1 is SGHDN and CDR2 is FVKESK. The ends lost 6 bases at V and 10 bases at J; junction bases unmatched: 8. The CDR3 runs to 14 residues. The CDR3 DNA follows: TGTGCCAGCAGACCGGGACTAGCGGTTGGAGAGCAGTTCTTC. This translates into CASRPGLAVGEQFF. Combining the CDR3 with reference TRBV14 and TRBJ2-1 gives the whole variable domain EAGVTQFPSHSVIEKGQTVTLRCDPISGHDNLYWYRRVMGKEIKFLLHFVKESKQDESGMPNNRFLAERTGGTYSTLKVQPAELEDSGVYFCASRPGLAVGEQFFGPGTRLTVL.

The rearrangement joins TRBV5-1 to TRBJ2-7; a weak D match, TRBD2 (6 bases). The germline V and J ends were trimmed by 1 base and 0 bases, with 11 bases remaining between them. Looked up from germline, CDR1 is SGHRS and CDR2 is YFSETQ. CDR3 length: 15 amino acids. The CDR3 sequence: CASSLTRDSSYEQYF. The CDR3 region has the DNA TGCGCCAGCAGCTTGACCCGGGACTCCTCCTACGAGCAGTACTTC.

This chain connects TRBV19 to TRBJ2-2; D not resolved. The germline V gene has CDR1 LNHDA and CDR2 SQIVND (reference sequence). With 3 bases removed from V and 0 bases from J, the gap between germline ends came to 8 bases. CDR3 length equals 15 residues. The CDR3 protein is CASSIAGANTGELFF. The CDR3 bases are TGTGCCAGTAGTATCGCCGGAGCGAACACCGGGGAGCTGTTTTTT.

This sequence joins TRBV30 and TRBJ2-5; D is uncertain. Trimming stripped 0 bases from V and 4 bases from J, with 9 bases between. The CDR3 consists of 13 residues. CDR1 and CDR2 from the germline V gene are GTSNPN and SVGIG (reference sequence). CDR3 amino acids: CAWSVKAAETQYF. CDR3 DNA sequence: TGTGCCTGGAGTGTTAAGGCCGCAGAGACCCAGTACTTC.

The chain couples TRBV7-2 to TRBJ2-4; TRBD2 matches at 15 bases. J was trimmed by 5 bases and V by 4 bases; bases with no gene match: 3. The germline gives CDR1 SGHTA, CDR2 FQGNSA. The CDR3 covers 16 residues. CDR3 in DNA: TGTGCCAGCAGCTCAGGACTAGCGGGGGGGGAAAACATTCAGTACTTC. Its translation: CASSSGLAGGENIQYF.

The chain uses TRBV19 and TRBJ1-2, with 7 nucleotides matching TRBD1. This CDR3 spans 14 amino acids. In germline, CDR1 is LNHDA, CDR2 SQIVND (reference sequence). V was clipped by 6 bases and J by 4 bases; unmatched bases: 8. The CDR3 nucleotides are TGTGCCAGTAGCGGCCGACAGGGAGGCTATGGCTACACCTTC. Protein: CASSGRQGGYGYTF.

Here the CDR3 reads CSARQGALTGELFF. CDR3 DNA sequence: TGCAGTGCTAGACAGGGGGCGCTTACCGGGGAGCTGTTTTTT. The chain links TRBV20-1 to TRBJ2-2; 8 nucleotides match TRBD1. The ends lost 2 bases at V and 5 bases at J; junction bases unmatched: 4. Germline assignment: CDR1 DFQATT and CDR2 SNEGSKA (reference sequence). The CDR3 extends over 14 amino acids.